The 25 T cell receptor beta chains below all came from one sample that was sequenced in a study of regulatory T cells in long-lasting Graves disease. Arm-PCR with iRepertoire HTBI primers amplified the CDR3 regions for these TCR beta libraries. TCRdb processed the multiplex PCR reads anew with MiXCR; each CDR3 protein has one entry. The sample has some 370,000 distinct CDR3 sequences; approximately 12% are singletons. Specified time point: newly diagnosed GD, antithyroid drugs for less than 3 months. There was RNA extracted from PBMCs, and the TCR library was made from it. The data were also submitted as part of a second study, on T cells in Graves' hyperthyroidism and ophthalmopathy.

The sequencing here drew on peripheral blood mononuclear cells (PBMCs), taken at new diagnosis, from a patient treated with antithyroid drugs. Receptor source: a woman aged 18-30 years with Graves disease.

This clonotype has a count of ten or more. The DNA for the CDR3 is TGTGCCAGCAGCCGAGGCGCGGCCACCGGGGAGCTGTTTTTT. Its protein is CASSRGAATGELFF. V is TRBV7-3 and J is TRBJ2-2; D is unclear. Between the trimmed V and J ends, which lost 5 bases and 4 bases, there was a span of 11 bases. This CDR3 has 14 amino acids. Germline V lookup: CDR1 SGHTA, CDR2 FQGTGA.

Ten or more counts support this clonotype. The J gene is TRBJ2-1, the V gene TRBV7-2; D not certain. The better agreement between TRBJ2-5 and the DNA end casts doubt on the J call. Germline V gene data show CDR1 as SGHTA and CDR2 as FQGNSA. This CDR3 has 12 amino acids. CDR3 region: CASSPIKETQYF. The CDR3 bases are TGTGCCAGCAGCCCAATCAAAGAGACCCAGTACTTC.

A few counts support this clonotype. The chain links TRBV19 to TRBJ1-5; D gene uncertain. The CDR3 runs to 16 residues. Germline V gives CDR1 LNHDA, CDR2 SQIVND (reference sequence). Trimming removed 6 bases at V and 7 bases at J, with 22 bases between. CDR3 amino acids: CASSKIMTSPRQPQHF. In nucleotides, the CDR3 is TGTGCCAGTAGCAAAATCATGACGAGCCCCCGACAGCCCCAGCATTTT.

This clonotype was seen many times. The J gene is TRBJ1-2, the V gene TRBV3-1; TRBD1 matches at 8 bases. Trimming at V came to 4 bases and at J to 8 bases, leaving 6 bases not matched to a gene. The CDR3 is 13 amino acids. The V gene's germline CDR1 is LGHDT and CDR2 YNNKEL (reference sequence). The CDR3 DNA reads TGTGCCAGCAGCCCCAGGGACAGGTGGGGCTACACCTTC. Residues: CASSPRDRWGYTF.

This clonotype was counted ten times or more. V and J are TRBV6-1 and TRBJ1-5; a possible D gene is TRBD1 (6 bases). Per germline, CDR1 MNHNS and CDR2 SASEGT. The CDR3 contains 15 residues. The V end lost 7 bases, the J end lost 7 bases, and 20 bases lay between the germline ends. Here the CDR3 DNA reads TGTGCCAGCACCTACGGGGCAGGGGTTAGGCAGCCCCAGCATTTT. This translates into CASTYGAGVRQPQHF.

Here the CDR3 DNA reads TGTGCCAGCAGCTCCCAGAACCGGGACAGGGGGCTCTACGAGCAGTACTTC. Translation: CASSSQNRDRGLYEQYF. This chain uses TRBV11-2 with TRBJ2-7, with 12 bases matching TRBD1. The V and J ends lost 4 bases and 3 bases, in that order; junction bases with no gene match: 10. This CDR3 is 17 amino acids long. Germline-derived CDR1 and CDR2 are SGHAT and FQNNGV.

This clonotype was observed a handful of times. The chain combines TRBV7-6 with TRBJ2-3; 10 bases are shared with TRBD2. The germline V gene has CDR1 SGHVS and CDR2 FNYEAQ. This CDR3 is 16 amino acids long. The junction had 8 bases not matched to a gene; V was cut back by 4 bases and J by 4 bases. CDR3 sequence (DNA): TGTGCCAGCAGCTCTTGGAGCGGGGGGGGGGCAGATACGCAGTATTTT. Residues: CASSSWSGGGADTQYF. Looking up the rest from reference TRBV7-6 and TRBJ2-3 gives the full variable domain: GAGVSQSPRYKVTKRGQDVALRCDPISGHVSLYWYRQALGQGPEFLTYFNYEAQQDKSGLPNDRFSAERPEGSISTLTIQRTEQRDSAMYRCASSSWSGGGADTQYFGPGTRLTVL.

This clonotype was seen repeatedly, ten times or more. The chain joins TRBV20-1 to TRBJ2-1; D possibly corresponds to TRBD2 (5 bases). V lost 6 bases and J 2 bases, leaving 11 bases between the germline ends. CDR1 and CDR2 (germline): DFQATT, SNEGSKA (reference sequence). The CDR3 is 13 residues long. CDR3: CSAMRAAYNEQFF. The DNA of the CDR3 is TGCAGTGCAATGAGGGCGGCCTACAATGAGCAGTTCTTC.

This clonotype was counted ten times or more. The chain has TRBV20-1 and TRBJ1-2; D not certain. The V end lost 4 bases, the J end lost 13 bases, and 19 bases lay between the germline ends. The CDR3 consists of 12 residues. Germline CDR1 and CDR2: DFQATT and SNEGSKA (reference sequence). The CDR3: CSATLGDTIRTF. CDR3 bases: TGCAGTGCTACTCTAGGTGACACAATTCGCACCTTC.

At least ten counts were recorded for this clonotype. The chain combines TRBV27 with TRBJ2-7; 11 positions match TRBD1. V gave up 2 bases and J gave up 4 bases; unmatched junction bases: 13. Germline values: CDR1 MNHEY, CDR2 SMNVEV (reference sequence). The CDR3 consists of 18 residues. CDR3 loop: CASSLMSGTGGPLYEQYF. Here the CDR3 DNA reads TGTGCCAGCAGTTTAATGTCTGGGACAGGGGGTCCCTTGTACGAGCAGTACTTC.

As for this clonotype: No conserved phenylalanine or tryptophan ends this CDR3, so it is likely a read error. The chain has TRBV6-2 or TRBV6-3 and TRBJ2-1; D is uncertain. Trimming took 5 bases from V and 7 from J, leaving 18 bases between them. Per the germline V gene, CDR1 is MNHEY and CDR2 is SVGEGT. The CDR3 extends over 15 amino acids. CDR3 sequence (DNA): TGTGCCAGCAGTCCCGCCACCCTAGGTGGTAATGAGCAGTTCCTC. It is translated as CASSPATLGGNEQFL.

The chain combines TRBV19 with TRBJ2-4; 8 nucleotides match TRBD2. The junction had 5 bases not matched to a gene; V was cut back by 3 bases and J by 7 bases. Germline V gene data show CDR1 as LNHDA and CDR2 as SQIVND (reference sequence). The CDR3 totals 14 residues. This CDR3 reads CASSMIAGRNIQYF. CDR3 DNA sequence: TGTGCCAGTAGTATGATAGCGGGAAGGAACATTCAGTACTTC. Drawing the rest from reference TRBV19 and TRBJ2-4, the complete variable domain is DGGITQSPKYLFRKEGQNVTLSCEQNLNHDAMYWYRQDPGQGLRLIYYSQIVNDFQKGDIAEGYSVSREKKESFPLTVTSAQKNPTAFYLCASSMIAGRNIQYFGAGTRLSVL.

In this sample, this clonotype turned up many times. The chain links TRBV27 to TRBJ2-7, with a possible D match to TRBD2 (6 bases). Trimming removed 5 bases from V and 7 bases from J, with 21 bases in between. The germline CDR1 and CDR2 sequences are MNHEY and SMNVEV (reference sequence). This CDR3 region has 15 residues. CDR3 sequence (DNA): TGTGCCAGCAGTCCCTCAGCGGGTCTAGTTGGGGAGCAGTACGTC. It is translated as CASSPSAGLVGEQYV.

V and J are TRBV6-2 or TRBV6-3 and TRBJ2-4, with a possible D match to TRBD1 (5 bases). With 5 bases removed from V and 3 bases from J, the gap between germline ends came to 11 bases. The CDR3 runs to 14 residues. From germline, CDR1 is MNHEY and CDR2 SVGEGT. The CDR3 sequence is CASSEDTIKNIQYF. The CDR3 DNA sequence: TGTGCCAGCAGTGAGGACACGATCAAAAACATTCAGTACTTC.

The table lists this clonotype with many counts. The rearrangement uses TRBV20-1 and TRBJ2-3, with 9 nucleotides matching TRBD2. Germline V gives CDR1 DFQATT, CDR2 SNEGSKA (reference sequence). This CDR3 is built from 16 residues. The V gene end was trimmed by 0 bases and the J gene end by 6 bases; junction bases not matched to a gene: 10. The CDR3 region is CSARERVAGAVDTQYF. CDR3 in DNA: TGCAGTGCTAGAGAAAGAGTAGCGGGGGCCGTTGATACGCAGTATTTT.

This chain connects TRBV19 to TRBJ2-1, with 10 positions matching TRBD2. CDR3 length: 15 amino acids. Germline loops: CDR1 LNHDA, CDR2 SQIVND (reference sequence). V gave up 8 bases and J gave up 4 bases; unmatched junction bases: 8. The CDR3 loop reads CASGTRTSGYNEQFF. CDR3 sequence (DNA): TGTGCCAGTGGTACAAGGACTAGCGGATACAATGAGCAGTTCTTC.

As to this clonotype: This clone may be a read error of a much larger clone one base away. Likely a read error: the CDR3 ends without its conserved phenylalanine or tryptophan. The chain links TRBV7-8 to TRBJ2-1, with D perhaps matching TRBD2 (5 bases). Germline lookup yields CDR1 SGHVS and CDR2 FQNEAQ. There are 13 residues in the CDR3. Trimming left V 5 bases short and J 9 bases short, with 14 bases between. CDR3 nucleotides: TGTGCCAGCAGCCTAATAAGGGAGACTGAGCAGTTCCTC. Translation gives CASSLIRETEQFL.

This clonotype was counted many times. V gene TRBV6-4 combines with J gene TRBJ2-3; 12 bases are a match to TRBD2. The CDR3 totals 15 residues. Germline values: CDR1 MRHNA, CDR2 SNTAGT. Losses at the gene ends were 4 bases for V and 4 bases for J; bases not matched to a gene: 3. CDR3 nucleotide sequence: TGTGCCAGCAGTGGACTAGCGGGAGAGGCAGATACGCAGTATTTT. As protein: CASSGLAGEADTQYF.

This clonotype has at least ten counts. The chain combines TRBV19 with TRBJ1-1; D is ambiguous. The CDR3 is 15 amino acids. Per the germline V gene, CDR1 is LNHDA and CDR2 is SQIVND (reference sequence). V lost 2 bases and J 1 base, leaving 11 bases between the germline ends. The CDR3 loop reads CASSITVWANTEAFF. The DNA for the CDR3 is TGTGCCAGTAGTATAACAGTTTGGGCGAACACTGAAGCTTTCTTT.

At least ten counts were recorded for this clonotype. This chain connects TRBV12-3 or TRBV12-4 to TRBJ1-5; a possible D gene is TRBD1 (6 bases). CDR3 length: 14 residues. V was cut by 5 bases and J by 3 bases, with 11 bases left in between. For the CDR3, the DNA is TGTGCCAGCAGTCCGTCAGGGGTCAATCAGCCCCAGCATTTT. Translated: CASSPSGVNQPQHF.

This clonotype was seen only a few times. The chain couples TRBV4-3 to TRBJ1-6; weak D call: TRBD1 (5 bases). Germline CDR1 reads LGHNA; CDR2 reads YSLEER. V lost 1 base to trimming and J lost 9 bases, with 19 bases between them. CDR3 length: 17 amino acids. The CDR3 nucleotides are TGCGCCAGCAGCCAAGCAGGGACCCGCACGGGGAGTTCACCCCTCCACTTT. Translated, it gives CASSQAGTRTGSSPLHF.

This clonotype has ten or more counts. The V and J genes are TRBV6-1 and TRBJ2-7, with unresolved D. Trimming shortened V by 5 bases and J by 2 bases, and 13 bases separated the two germline ends. Germline V gene lookup returns CDR1 MNHNS and CDR2 SASEGT. The CDR3 is 14 amino acids. The CDR3 loop is CASSKQDTPYEQYV. In DNA, the CDR3 is TGTGCCAGCAGTAAGCAAGACACTCCCTACGAGCAGTACGTC.

At least ten counts were recorded for this clonotype. The chain joins TRBV30 to TRBJ1-5; D not certain. Germline V lookup: CDR1 GTSNPN, CDR2 SVGIG (reference sequence). V lost 1 base and J lost 0, with 7 bases in between. CDR3 length equals 14 residues. In DNA form, the CDR3 reads TGTGCCTGGAGTGAAGGACTTAGCAATCAGCCCCAGCATTTT. It encodes CAWSEGLSNQPQHF. Complete variable domain (other parts from reference TRBV30 and TRBJ1-5): SQTIHQWPATLVQPVGSPLSLECTVEGTSNPNLYWYRQAAGRGLQLLFYSVGIGQISSEVPQNLSASRPQDRQFILSSKKLLLSDSGFYLCAWSEGLSNQPQHFGDGTRLSIL.

The rearrangement uses TRBV24-1 and TRBJ1-4; 7 bases match TRBD1. From germline, CDR1 is KGHDR and CDR2 SFDVKD. V shed 7 bases, J shed 7 bases, and the junction held 11 bases outside the gene matches. The CDR3 is made up of 15 amino acids. The CDR3 nucleotides read TGTGCCACCAGGTGGGTCGGGACAGTAGGTGAAAAACTGTTTTTT. Its protein is CATRWVGTVGEKLFF.

V gene TRBV5-1 combines with J gene TRBJ2-3, with a tentative D call TRBD2 (6 bases). There are 17 residues in the CDR3. From germline, CDR1 is SGHRS and CDR2 YFSETQ. V was pared by 0 bases and J by 4 bases, with 18 bases between. The CDR3 DNA reads TGCGCCAGCAGCTTGGGGCCAACGGGAGTTGTGGCAGATACGCAGTATTTT. The encoded protein is CASSLGPTGVVADTQYF.